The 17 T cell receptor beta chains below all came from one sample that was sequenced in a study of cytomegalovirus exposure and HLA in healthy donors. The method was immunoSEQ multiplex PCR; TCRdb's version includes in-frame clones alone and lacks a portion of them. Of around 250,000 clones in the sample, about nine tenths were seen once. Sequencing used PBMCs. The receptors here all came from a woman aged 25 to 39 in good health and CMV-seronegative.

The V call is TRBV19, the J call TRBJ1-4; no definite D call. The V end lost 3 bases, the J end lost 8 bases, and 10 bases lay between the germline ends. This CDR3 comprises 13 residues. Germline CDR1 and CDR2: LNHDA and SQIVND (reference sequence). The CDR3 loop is CASSMLIGEKLFF. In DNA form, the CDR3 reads TGTGCCAGTAGTATGTTGATCGGGGAAAAACTGTTTTTT.

The CDR3 reads CASSSEGRSYNEQFF. CDR3 coding DNA: TGTGCCAGCAGCTCCGAGGGACGATCCTACAATGAGCAGTTCTTC. The genes are TRBV5-6 and TRBJ2-1, with D perhaps TRBD1 or TRBD2 (5 bases each). V was pared by 3 bases and J by 1 base, with 11 bases between. The CDR3 sequence is 15 residues long. CDR1 is SGHDT, CDR2 YYEEEE, per germline.

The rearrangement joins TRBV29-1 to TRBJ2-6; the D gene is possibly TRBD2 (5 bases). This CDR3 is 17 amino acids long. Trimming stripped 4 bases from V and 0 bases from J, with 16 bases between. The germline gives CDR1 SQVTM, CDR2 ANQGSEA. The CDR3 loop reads CSVGGWVAGSGANVLTF. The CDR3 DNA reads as TGCAGCGTTGGAGGGTGGGTCGCGGGCTCTGGGGCCAACGTCCTGACTTTC.

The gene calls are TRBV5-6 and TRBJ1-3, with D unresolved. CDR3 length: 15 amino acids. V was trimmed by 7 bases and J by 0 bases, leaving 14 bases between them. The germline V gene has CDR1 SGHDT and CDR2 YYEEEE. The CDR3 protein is CASQRGPVSGNTIYF. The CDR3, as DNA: TGTGCCAGCCAGAGAGGCCCGGTCTCTGGAAACACCATATATTTT.

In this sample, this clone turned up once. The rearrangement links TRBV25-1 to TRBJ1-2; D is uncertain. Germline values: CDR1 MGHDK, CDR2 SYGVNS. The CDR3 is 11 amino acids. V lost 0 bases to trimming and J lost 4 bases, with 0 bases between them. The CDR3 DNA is TGTGCCAGCAGTGAATACTATGGCTACACCTTC. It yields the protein CASSEYYGYTF.

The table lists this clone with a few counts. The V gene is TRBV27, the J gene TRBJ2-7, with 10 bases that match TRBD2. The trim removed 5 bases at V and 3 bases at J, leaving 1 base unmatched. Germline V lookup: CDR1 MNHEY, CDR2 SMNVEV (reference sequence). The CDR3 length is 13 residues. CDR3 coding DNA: TGTGCCAGCAGTGGACTAGCGGACTACGAGCAGTACTTC. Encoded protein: CASSGLADYEQYF.

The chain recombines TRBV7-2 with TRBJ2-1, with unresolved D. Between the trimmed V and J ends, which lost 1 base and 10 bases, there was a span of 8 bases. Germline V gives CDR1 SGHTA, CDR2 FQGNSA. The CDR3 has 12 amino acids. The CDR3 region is CASSLGVGEQFF. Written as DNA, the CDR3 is TGTGCCAGCAGCTTAGGGGTAGGAGAGCAGTTCTTC.

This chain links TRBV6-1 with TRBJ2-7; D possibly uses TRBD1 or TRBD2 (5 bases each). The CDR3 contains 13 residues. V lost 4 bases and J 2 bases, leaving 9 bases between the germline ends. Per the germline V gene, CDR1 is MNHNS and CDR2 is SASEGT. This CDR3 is CASSVGTAYEQYF. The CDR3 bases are TGTGCCAGCAGTGTAGGGACCGCCTACGAGCAGTACTTC.

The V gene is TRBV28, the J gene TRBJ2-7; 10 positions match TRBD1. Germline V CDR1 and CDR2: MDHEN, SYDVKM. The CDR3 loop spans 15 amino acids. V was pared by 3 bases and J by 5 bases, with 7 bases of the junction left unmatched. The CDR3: CASSLAGTGDHEQYF. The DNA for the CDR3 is TGTGCCAGCAGTTTGGCCGGGACAGGGGATCACGAGCAGTACTTC.

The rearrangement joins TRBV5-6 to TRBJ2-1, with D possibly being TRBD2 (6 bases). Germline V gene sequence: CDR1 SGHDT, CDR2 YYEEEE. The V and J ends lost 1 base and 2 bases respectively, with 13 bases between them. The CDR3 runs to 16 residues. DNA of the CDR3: TGTGCCAGCAGCTTGAGGGGAGGAATAACCTACAATGAGCAGTTCTTC. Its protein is CASSLRGGITYNEQFF.

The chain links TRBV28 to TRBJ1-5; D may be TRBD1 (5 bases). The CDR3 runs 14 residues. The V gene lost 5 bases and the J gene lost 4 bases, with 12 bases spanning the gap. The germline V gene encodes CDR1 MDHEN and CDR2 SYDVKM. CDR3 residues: CASSIYQGNQPQHF. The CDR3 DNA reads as TGTGCCAGCAGTATATACCAGGGAAATCAGCCCCAGCATTTT.

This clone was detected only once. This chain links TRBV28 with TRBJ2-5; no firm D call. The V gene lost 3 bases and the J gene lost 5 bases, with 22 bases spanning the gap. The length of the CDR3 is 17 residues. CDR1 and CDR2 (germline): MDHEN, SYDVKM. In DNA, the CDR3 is TGTGCCAGCAGTTTGGGTATTGGAACCCCGGTCCACGAGACCCAGTACTTC. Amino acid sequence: CASSLGIGTPVHETQYF.

Written as DNA, the CDR3 is TGTGCCAGCAGCTTAGGAAGCGGCTTCCAAGAGACCCAGTACTTC. This gives the protein CASSLGSGFQETQYF. The rearrangement links TRBV11-3 to TRBJ2-5; TRBD2 might be the D (5 bases). This CDR3 is built from 15 residues. CDR1 is SGHNT and CDR2 is YENEEA in the germline V gene. The germline V and J ends were trimmed by 1 base and 1 base, with 10 bases remaining between them.

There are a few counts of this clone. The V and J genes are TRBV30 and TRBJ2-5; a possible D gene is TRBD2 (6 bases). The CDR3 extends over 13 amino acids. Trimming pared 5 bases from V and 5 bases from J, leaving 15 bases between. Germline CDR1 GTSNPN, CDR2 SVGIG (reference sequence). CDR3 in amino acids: CAWAGLSLETQYF. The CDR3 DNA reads TGTGCCTGGGCGGGACTGTCCTTGGAGACCCAGTACTTC.

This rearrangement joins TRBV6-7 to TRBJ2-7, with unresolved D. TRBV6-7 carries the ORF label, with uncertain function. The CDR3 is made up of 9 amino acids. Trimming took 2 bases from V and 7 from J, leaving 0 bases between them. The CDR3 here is CASSYEQYF. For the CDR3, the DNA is TGTGCCAGCAGTTACGAGCAGTACTTC.

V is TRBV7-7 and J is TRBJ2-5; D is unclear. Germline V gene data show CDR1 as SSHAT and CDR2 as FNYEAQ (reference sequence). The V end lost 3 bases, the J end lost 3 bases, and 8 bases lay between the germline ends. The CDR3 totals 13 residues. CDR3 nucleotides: TGTGCCAGCAGCTTGTCACGGGAAGAGACCCAGTACTTC. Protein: CASSLSREETQYF.

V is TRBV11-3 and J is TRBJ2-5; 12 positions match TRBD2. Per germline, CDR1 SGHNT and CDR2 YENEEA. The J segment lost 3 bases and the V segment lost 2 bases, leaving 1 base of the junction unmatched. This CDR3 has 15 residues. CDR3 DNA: TGTGCCAGCAGCTTAAGACTAGCGGGAGAAGAGACCCAGTACTTC. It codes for CASSLRLAGEETQYF.